Listed below are T cell receptor beta chains from one sample, sequenced in a study of cytomegalovirus exposure and HLA in healthy donors. Profiled with immunoSEQ multiplex PCR; TCRdb holds only in-frame clones, not every one. There are approximately 170,000 clones in the sample; around 85% occur only once, and 1% lies in the top ten. Sequencing was performed on PBMCs. Receptors were obtained from a boy aged 2 to 9 in good health and CMV-seronegative. The CDR3 runs from the conserved cysteine through the conserved F or W. The D gene is left open where the match is weak. Some rows have no size entry. The others give once, few or many, or a class for an expanded clone.

TRBD1	.	TRBV27	TRBJ1-2	CASSSRQGANYGYTF	TGTGCCAGCAGTTCCCGACAGGGGGCTAACTATGGCTACACCTTC
TRBD2	.	TRBV6-1	TRBJ2-5	CASSTNGGGETQYF	TGTGCCAGCAGTACGAACGGGGGGGGAGAGACCCAGTACTTC
TRBD2	few	TRBV18	TRBJ2-1	CASSRGTSVGNEQFF	TGTGCCAGCTCACGAGGGACTAGCGTTGGCAATGAGCAGTTCTTC
TRBD2	.	TRBV7-7	TRBJ2-1	CASSPIAGQFNEQFF	TGTGCTAGCAGCCCAATAGCGGGTCAGTTCAATGAGCAGTTCTTC
TRBD1	once	TRBV4-1	TRBJ1-4	CASSQEGGGQGALFF	TGCGCCAGCAGCCAAGAGGGGGGAGGACAGGGGGCCTTGTTTTTT
.	few	TRBV6-6	TRBJ1-1	CASSSPTGINTEAFF	TGTGCCAGCAGTTCGCCCACAGGGATTAACACTGAAGCTTTCTTT
.	.	TRBV28	TRBJ2-2	CASKPPGRGNTGELFF	TGTGCCAGCAAACCCCCCGGCAGGGGGAACACCGGGGAGCTGTTTTTT
TRBD1	once	TRBV30	TRBJ1-5	CAWSPTRDRDVTQPQHF	TGTGCCTGGAGTCCAACTAGGGACAGGGACGTCACTCAGCCCCAGCATTTT
.	.	TRBV30	TRBJ1-5	CAWNTGINQPQHF	TGTGCCTGGAACACAGGCATAAATCAGCCCCAGCATTTT
.	once	TRBV5-6	TRBJ1-6	CASSLGRLRNSPLHF	TGTGCCAGCAGCTTGGGGCGGTTGAGGAATTCACCCCTCCACTTT
.	.	TRBV6-5	TRBJ1-1	CASSSETHAFF	TGTGCCAGCAGTTCTGAGACACACGCTTTCTTT
TRBD1	.	TRBV6-1	TRBJ1-2	CASSDPDGQDILANYGYTF	TGTGCCAGCAGTGACCCCGACGGACAGGACATACTTGCCAACTATGGCTACACCTTC
.	.	TRBV28	TRBJ1-2	CASSFEYQWGGLDRGYTF	TGTGCCAGCAGTTTTGAGTACCAATGGGGCGGCCTCGATCGTGGCTACACCTTC
TRBD1	.	TRBV5-6	TRBJ1-5	CASSYRGRNQPQHF	TGTGCCAGCAGCTACAGGGGGCGAAATCAGCCCCAGCATTTT
.	.	TRBV5-1	TRBJ2-2	CASGPSRGNTEELFF	TGCGCCAGCGGCCCCTCCCGGGGGAACACCGAGGAGCTGTTTTTT
.	.	TRBV5-4	TRBJ2-3	CASSLEEGADTQYF	TGTGCCAGCAGCTTGGAGGAAGGGGCGGATACGCAGTATTTT
.	.	TRBV28	TRBJ1-1	CASSLSGQLNTEAFF	TGTGCCAGCAGTTTATCCGGACAGTTGAACACTGAAGCTTTCTTT
TRBD2	.	TRBV7-6	TRBJ2-3	CASSLAGPQDTQYF	TGTGCCAGCAGCCTAGCGGGGCCTCAAGATACGCAGTATTTT
.	.	TRBV5-1	TRBJ1-3	CASSLERSSGNTIYF	TGCGCCAGCAGCTTGGAGAGATCCTCTGGAAACACCATATATTTT
.	few	TRBV5-1	TRBJ2-5	CASSLGLGGRETQYF	TGCGCCAGCAGCTTAGGTCTGGGGGGACGAGAGACCCAGTACTTC
TRBD1	.	TRBV6-5	TRBJ1-2	CASIGTGGYGYTF	TGTGCCAGCATCGGGACAGGGGGGTATGGCTACACCTTC
.	once	TRBV2	TRBJ1-4	CASSGINEKLFF	TGTGCCAGTTCCGGGATTAATGAAAAACTGTTTTTT
.	.	TRBV7-9	TRBJ2-2	CSSSFSGTGELFF	TGTTCCAGCAGCTTTTCCGGGACCGGGGAGCTGTTTTTT
TRBD1	few	TRBV11-2	TRBJ1-2	CASSLGAGGYGYTF	TGTGCCAGCAGCTTAGGGGCAGGGGGCTATGGCTACACCTTC
.	.	TRBV9	TRBJ2-3	CASSVVGGRSRRDTQYF	TGTGCCAGCAGCGTAGTCGGGGGGCGTAGTAGAAGAGATACGCAGTATTTT
.	.	TRBV14	TRBJ2-7	CASSQVYGVLGYF	TGTGCCAGCAGCCAAGTATACGGGGTGCTGGGGTACTTC
.	.	TRBV7-9	TRBJ2-3	CSGQFGTDTQYF	TGTTCCGGTCAATTCGGCACAGATACGCAGTATTTT
TRBD2	.	TRBV5-1	TRBJ2-1	CASSLVAGGNEQFF	TGCGCCAGCAGCTTGGTAGCGGGAGGGAATGAGCAGTTCTTC
TRBD1	.	TRBV2	TRBJ1-1	CASRPTGVGTEAFF	TGTGCCAGCAGGCCAACAGGGGTAGGAACTGAAGCTTTCTTT
.	.	TRBV7-8	TRBJ1-5	CASSLPESSNQPQHF	TGTGCCAGCAGCTTACCTGAGTCCAGCAATCAGCCCCAGCATTTT
.	.	TRBV7-9	TRBJ1-1	CSSSLGATEAFF	TGTTCCAGCAGCTTGGGGGCAACTGAAGCTTTCTTT
.	.	TRBV5-1	TRBJ1-5	CASSSTVNQPQHF	TGCGCCAGCAGCTCGACAGTTAATCAGCCCCAGCATTTT
.	.	TRBV11-2	TRBJ1-1	CASSLASGTLNTEAFF	TGTGCCAGCAGCTTAGCCAGCGGGACGCTGAACACTGAAGCTTTCTTT
TRBD2	once	TRBV7-2	TRBJ2-3	CASSLSSGREWYTQYF	TGTGCCAGCAGCTTAAGTAGCGGGAGAGAATGGTATACGCAGTATTTT
TRBD1	.	TRBV6-5	TRBJ1-4	CASSRGTGKEKLFF	TGTGCCAGCAGCCGGGGGACAGGGAAAGAAAAACTGTTTTTT
.	.	TRBV7-8	TRBJ1-3	CASSPGAISGNTIYF	TGTGCCAGCAGCCCAGGGGCAATCTCTGGAAACACCATATATTTT
TRBD2	.	TRBV19	TRBJ2-1	CASTRLAADSYNEQFF	TGTGCCAGTACCCGACTAGCGGCCGATAGTTACAATGAGCAGTTCTTC
.	once	TRBV19	TRBJ2-2	CASSIDRPIAAGELFF	TGTGCCAGTAGTATAGATCGACCAATAGCAGCCGGGGAGCTGTTTTTT
TRBD1	few	TRBV19	TRBJ1-1	CASSMTGKSAEAFF	TGTGCCAGTAGTATGACAGGGAAATCAGCTGAAGCTTTCTTT
TRBD1	.	TRBV19	TRBJ1-1	CASGQGSTEAFF	TGTGCCAGTGGACAGGGGTCCACTGAAGCTTTCTTT
.	.	TRBV7-9	TRBJ2-7	CASSFDGVPLEQYF	TGTGCCAGCAGCTTCGACGGAGTCCCCCTCGAGCAGTACTTC
TRBD2	.	TRBV4-1	TRBJ2-3	CASSPHGLAADTQYF	TGCGCCAGCAGCCCCCATGGACTAGCCGCAGATACGCAGTATTTT
TRBD2	.	TRBV7-9	TRBJ2-5	CASSQLAGESQETQYF	TGTGCCAGCAGCCAGTTAGCGGGTGAGAGCCAAGAGACCCAGTACTTC
.	few	TRBV5-1	TRBJ2-3	CASSPYLSTDTQYF	TGCGCCAGCAGCCCCTACCTTAGCACAGATACGCAGTATTTT
.	once	TRBV5-5	TRBJ2-3	CASSLAQATDTQYF	TGTGCCAGCAGCTTGGCCCAGGCCACAGATACGCAGTATTTT
.	.	TRBV19	TRBJ1-4	CASSSEGATNEKLFF	TGTGCCAGTAGTTCCGAGGGGGCAACTAATGAAAAACTGTTTTTT
.	.	TRBV7-8	TRBJ1-1	CASSLQGAMTEAFF	TGTGCCAGCAGCCTCCAAGGGGCCATGACTGAAGCTTTCTTT